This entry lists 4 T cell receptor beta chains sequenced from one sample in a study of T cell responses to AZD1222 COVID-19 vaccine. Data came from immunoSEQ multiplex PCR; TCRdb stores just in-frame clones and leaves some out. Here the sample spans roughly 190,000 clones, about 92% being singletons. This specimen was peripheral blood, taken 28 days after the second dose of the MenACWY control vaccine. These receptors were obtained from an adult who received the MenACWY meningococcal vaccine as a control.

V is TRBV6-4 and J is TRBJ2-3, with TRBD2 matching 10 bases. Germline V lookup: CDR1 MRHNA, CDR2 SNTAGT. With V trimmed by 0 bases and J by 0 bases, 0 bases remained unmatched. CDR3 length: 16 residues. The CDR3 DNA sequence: TGTGCCAGCAGTGACTCGACTAGCGGGAGCACAGATACGCAGTATTTT. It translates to CASSDSTSGSTDTQYF.

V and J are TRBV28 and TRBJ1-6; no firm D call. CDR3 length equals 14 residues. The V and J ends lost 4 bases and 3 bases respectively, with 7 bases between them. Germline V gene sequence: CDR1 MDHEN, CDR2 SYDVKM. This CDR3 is CASSWRIYNSPLHF. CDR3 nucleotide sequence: TGTGCCAGCAGTTGGAGGATCTATAATTCACCCCTCCACTTT.

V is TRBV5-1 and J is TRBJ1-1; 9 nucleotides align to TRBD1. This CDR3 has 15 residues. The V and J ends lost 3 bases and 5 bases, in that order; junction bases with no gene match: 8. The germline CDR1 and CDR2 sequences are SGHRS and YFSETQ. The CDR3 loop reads CASSSEQGARTEAFF. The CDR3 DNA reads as TGCGCCAGCAGCTCGGAACAGGGGGCGCGGACTGAAGCTTTCTTT.

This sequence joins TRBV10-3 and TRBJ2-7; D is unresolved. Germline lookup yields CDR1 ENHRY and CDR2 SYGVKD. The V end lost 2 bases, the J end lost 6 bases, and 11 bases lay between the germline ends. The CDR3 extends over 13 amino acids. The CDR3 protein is CAISEDPSGEQYF. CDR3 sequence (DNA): TGTGCCATCAGTGAGGATCCGTCCGGCGAGCAGTACTTC.